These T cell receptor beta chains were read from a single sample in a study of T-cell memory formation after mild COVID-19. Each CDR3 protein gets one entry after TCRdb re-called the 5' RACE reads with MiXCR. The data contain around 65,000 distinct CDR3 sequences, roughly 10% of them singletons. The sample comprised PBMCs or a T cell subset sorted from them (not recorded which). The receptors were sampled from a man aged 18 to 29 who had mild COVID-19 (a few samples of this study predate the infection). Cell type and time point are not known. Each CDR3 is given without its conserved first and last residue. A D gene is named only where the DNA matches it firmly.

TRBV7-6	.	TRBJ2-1	ASSSAISSYNEQF
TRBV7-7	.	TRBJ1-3	ASSPRPDLGNTIY
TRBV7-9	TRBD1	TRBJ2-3	ASNRQGPTDTQY
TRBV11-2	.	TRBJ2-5	ASSLGAYQETQN
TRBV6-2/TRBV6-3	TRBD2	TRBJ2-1	ASSLSGGAFAEQF
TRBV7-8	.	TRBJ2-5	ASSPPGSGARGTQY
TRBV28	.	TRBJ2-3	ASRLTRAQDTQY
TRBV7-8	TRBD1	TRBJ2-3	ASTSVEARGTDTQY
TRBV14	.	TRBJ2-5	ASSMQTSTGTQY
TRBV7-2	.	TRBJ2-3	ASSAPGPPTQY
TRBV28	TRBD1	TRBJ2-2	ASIGQGARTGELF
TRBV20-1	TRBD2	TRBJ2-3	SARAPPGTRSDTQY
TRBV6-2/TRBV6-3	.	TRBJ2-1	AGGRGDPSNEQF